This T cell receptor beta chain was retrieved from a study of CXCR3-negative and CXCR3-positive naive CD8 T cells. The CDR3 consists of 15 residues. From germline, CDR1 is SGHTA and CDR2 FQGNSA. UMI-tagged TRB cDNA libraries were built via 5' RACE. TCRdb reprocessed the 5' RACE reads and reports one entry per CDR3 protein, with no DNA. Its listing shows over 45,000 distinct CDR3 sequences. Sequenced: memory CD8+ T cells from blood. The clonotype was recovered from a human donor in good health. Some clones in this sample may be carry-over from other donors' samples. The J gene is TRBJ2-1, the V gene TRBV7-2; TCRdb's D gene call, TRBD1, goes unchecked for lack of DNA. CDR3: CASSLGPGDRNEQFF.